What follows are 7 T cell receptor beta chains derived from one specimen sequenced in a study of pediatric ulcerative colitis. The assay was immunoSEQ multiplex PCR, and TCRdb's table has in-frame clones only and misses some. Found here are roughly 37,000 clones, around 78% of them singletons; the top ten hold 23%. The source material was blood. These receptors originate from a girl aged 5 to 17 with moderate ulcerative colitis.

This chain connects TRBV19 to TRBJ1-1, with D unresolved. CDR3 size: 12 residues. CDR1 and CDR2 (germline): LNHDA, SQIVND (reference sequence). V was trimmed by 7 bases and J by 5 bases, leaving 11 bases between them. This CDR3 reads CASIGIGTEAFF. The CDR3 nucleotides are TGTGCCAGTATAGGAATAGGGACTGAAGCTTTCTTT.

This clone has more than one count but fewer than ten. V gene TRBV7-9 combines with J gene TRBJ2-1; D not resolved. The V gene lost 1 base and the J gene lost 7 bases, with 5 bases spanning the gap. Germline-derived CDR1 and CDR2 are SEHNR and FQNEAQ (reference sequence). The CDR3 sequence is 12 residues long. The CDR3 reads CASSLGVNEQFF. CDR3 nucleotide sequence: TGTGCCAGCAGCTTAGGGGTGAATGAGCAGTTCTTC.

The genes are TRBV6-6 and TRBJ2-1, with D possibly being TRBD1 or TRBD2 (5 bases each). The CDR3 covers 12 residues. Trimming shortened V by 10 bases and J by 7 bases, and 14 bases separated the two germline ends. CDR1 and CDR2 (germline): MNHNY, SVGAGI (reference sequence). The CDR3 protein is CATSGPWNEQFF. For the CDR3, the DNA is TGTGCCACCTCGGGACCTTGGAATGAGCAGTTCTTC.

The chain carries TRBV9 and TRBJ2-7; the match to TRBD2 covers 7 bases. Germline V gene sequence: CDR1 SGDLS, CDR2 YYNGEE. This CDR3 is built from 14 residues. Trimming took 0 bases from V and 6 from J; bases not matched to a gene: 6. CDR3 residues: CASSVAGGVGEQYF. CDR3 nucleotides: TGTGCCAGCAGCGTAGCGGGAGGCGTTGGCGAGCAGTACTTC.

This rearrangement joins TRBV7-9 to TRBJ2-1, with D perhaps TRBD2 (5 bases). The ends were cut back, 1 base at V and 6 bases at J, with 16 bases in the middle. The CDR3 is 16 residues long. Germline V gene data show CDR1 as SEHNR and CDR2 as FQNEAQ (reference sequence). The chain's CDR3 is CASSLEGALTINEQFF. In DNA form, the CDR3 reads TGTGCCAGCAGCTTAGAGGGAGCCCTTACTATCAATGAGCAGTTCTTC.

The gene calls are TRBV5-1 and TRBJ1-1; the match to TRBD1 covers 10 bases. The germline gives CDR1 SGHRS, CDR2 YFSETQ. The CDR3 has 17 residues. The V and J ends lost 4 bases and 1 base, in that order; junction bases with no gene match: 10. CDR3 sequence: CASSPRGTGVRNTEAFF. The CDR3 DNA reads as TGCGCCAGCAGCCCACGGGGGACAGGGGTGAGGAACACTGAAGCTTTCTTT.

There are a few counts of this clone. The gene calls are TRBV7-8 and TRBJ2-2; no clear D gene. The CDR3 is 13 residues long. Trimming cost V 6 bases and J 5 bases, with 10 bases left between them. Looked up from germline, CDR1 is SGHVS and CDR2 is FQNEAQ. CDR3 residues: CASSSTPTGELFF. Here the CDR3 DNA reads TGTGCCAGCAGTTCTACTCCAACCGGGGAGCTGTTTTTT.